The 15 T cell receptor beta chains given below trace back to one sample, sequenced in a study of chemoradiotherapy in HPV16-positive cancers. Here immunoSEQ multiplex PCR was the method, and the copy in TCRdb shows in-frame clones only, minus some. Of some 3,000 clones listed, more than 90% are singletons. This material consisted of tumor tissue, taken from a patient who underwent chemoradiotherapy. The receptor source for this set is a human donor with HPV-associated anogenital cancer.

The gene calls are TRBV11-2 and TRBJ2-7, with TRBD1 identical over 7 bases. Per germline, CDR1 SGHAT and CDR2 FQNNGV. The CDR3 is 14 residues long. V shed 4 bases and J 3 bases; nucleotides not matched to a gene: 6. CDR3 DNA sequence: TGTGCCAGCAGCTCGGGGACAGAGCACTACGAGCAGTACGTC. It codes for CASSSGTEHYEQYV.

The CDR3 nucleotides are TGTGCTAGTGGCCCCGGGGCTACACTCGGGAAGGAAAAACTGTTTTTT. Amino acids: CASGPGATLGKEKLFF. The J gene is TRBJ1-4, the V gene TRBV12-5, with D possibly matching TRBD1 (5 bases). The CDR3 has 16 amino acids. The ends were cut back, 6 bases at V and 8 bases at J, with 22 bases in the middle. Germline V lookup: CDR1 LGHNT, CDR2 FRNRAP. The whole variable domain, remainder taken from reference TRBV12-5 and TRBJ1-4, is DARVTQTPRHKVTEMGQEVTMRCQPILGHNTVFWYRQTMMQGLELLAYFRNRAPLDDSGMPKDRFSAEMPDATLATLKIQPSEPRDSAVYFCASGPGATLGKEKLFFGSGTQLSVL.

Here the CDR3 DNA reads TGTGCCAGCAGCTCGGGACTAGCGGCCGTCGTC. This encodes CASSSGLAAVV. The V and J genes are TRBV7-9 and TRBJ2-7; 11 positions agree with TRBD2. Germline V gene data show CDR1 as SEHNR and CDR2 as FQNEAQ (reference sequence). This CDR3 has 11 amino acids.

The chain is built from TRBV6-5 and TRBJ1-1; TRBD1 is a possible D gene (5 bases). V shed 0 bases and J shed 1 base, with 12 bases lying between them. CDR1 MNHEY and CDR2 SVGAGI come from the germline V gene. The CDR3 loop spans 16 amino acids. The CDR3 DNA sequence: TGTGCCAGCAGTTACTCGTCGAACAGGCCGAACACTGAAGCTTTCTTT. It yields the protein CASSYSSNRPNTEAFF.

The rearrangement links TRBV9 to TRBJ2-1; 9 bases match TRBD2. Germline CDR1 SGDLS, CDR2 YYNGEE. Trimming cost V 1 base and J 6 bases; bases outside gene matches: 8. CDR3 length: 16 residues. This CDR3 reads CASSVSGGRALNEQFF. The CDR3, as DNA: TGTGCCAGCAGCGTATCAGGCGGGAGGGCCCTCAATGAGCAGTTCTTC.

V gene TRBV7-9 combines with J gene TRBJ2-7; D call uncertain. The CDR3 sequence is 13 residues long. Between the trimmed V and J ends, which lost 5 bases and 8 bases, there was a span of 16 bases. Per the germline V gene, CDR1 is SEHNR and CDR2 is FQNEAQ (reference sequence). In nucleotides, the CDR3 is TGTGCCAGCAGCCCCCGGGTCCCTCTTAAGCAGTACTTC. Residues: CASSPRVPLKQYF. Variable domain in full (rest from reference TRBV7-9 and TRBJ2-7): DTGVSQNPRHKITKRGQNVTFRCDPISEHNRLYWYRQTLGQGPEFLTYFQNEAQLEKSRLLSDRFSAERPKGSFSTLEIQRTEQGDSAMYLCASSPRVPLKQYFGPGTRLTVT.

This clone showed up just once. The gene calls are TRBV19 and TRBJ1-1; tentatively, D is TRBD1 (6 bases). The CDR3 sequence is 15 residues long. The V gene's germline CDR1 is LNHDA and CDR2 SQIVND (reference sequence). Trimming pared 7 bases from V and 4 bases from J, leaving 19 bases between. The CDR3 sequence: CASIEGPRGGTEAFF. The CDR3 bases are TGTGCCAGTATTGAGGGGCCCAGGGGAGGCACTGAAGCTTTCTTT.

This chain links TRBV28 with TRBJ1-5; no clear D gene. Trimming shortened V by 7 bases and J by 2 bases, and 6 bases separated the two germline ends. This CDR3 comprises 12 residues. Germline values: CDR1 MDHEN, CDR2 SYDVKM. The CDR3 nucleotides are TGTGCCAGCACGGTGGGCAATCAGCCCCAGCATTTT. It translates to CASTVGNQPQHF.

This chain joins TRBV7-6 and TRBJ1-6; the match to TRBD1 covers 12 bases. V gave up 4 bases and J gave up 7 bases; unmatched junction bases: 2. The CDR3 runs 15 residues. The germline V gene has CDR1 SGHVS and CDR2 FNYEAQ. The CDR3 protein is CASSWDRGRNSPLHF. In DNA form, the CDR3 reads TGTGCCAGCAGCTGGGACAGGGGGCGCAATTCACCCCTCCACTTT.

V gene TRBV6-5 combines with J gene TRBJ2-1; D possibly corresponds to TRBD2 (5 bases). The V and J ends lost 7 bases and 0 bases respectively, with 13 bases between them. The CDR3 has 15 residues. The germline V gene encodes CDR1 MNHEY and CDR2 SVGAGI. CDR3 in amino acids: CASTPLGSSYNEQFF. The CDR3 nucleotides read TGTGCCAGCACCCCCCTGGGGAGCTCCTACAATGAGCAGTTCTTC.

The rearrangement joins TRBV18 to TRBJ1-1; 10 bases line up with TRBD1. The V gene's germline CDR1 is KGHSH and CDR2 LQKENI. CDR3 size: 19 residues. V was clipped by 3 bases and J by 4 bases; unmatched bases: 17. Here the CDR3 DNA reads TGTGCCAGCTCACCTTCGAAAGTGGGGCGGACAGGGGGAGGCACTGAAGCTTTCTTT. Its protein is CASSPSKVGRTGGGTEAFF.

J is TRBJ2-2 and V is TRBV9; TRBD1 aligns across 7 bases. V lost 1 base and J lost 5; bases outside the gene matches: 8. CDR1 and CDR2 (germline): SGDLS, YYNGEE. The CDR3 has 16 amino acids. Here the CDR3 reads CASSVRGGPGTGELFF. CDR3 DNA sequence: TGTGCCAGCAGCGTACGAGGGGGCCCTGGGACCGGGGAGCTGTTTTTT.

The V and J genes are TRBV7-2 and TRBJ1-2; D is possibly TRBD1 (5 bases). The CDR3 is 14 residues long. Germline-derived CDR1 and CDR2 are SGHTA and FQGNSA. Trimming left V 1 base short and J 6 bases short, with 12 bases between. The CDR3 here is CASSLEQDYHGYTF. The CDR3 DNA follows: TGTGCCAGCAGCTTAGAACAGGATTATCATGGCTACACCTTC.

The rearrangement links TRBV5-1 to TRBJ2-5, with 9 bases lining up with TRBD1. CDR3 length: 15 residues. V gave up 2 bases and J gave up 5 bases; unmatched junction bases: 7. Germline V lookup: CDR1 SGHRS, CDR2 YFSETQ. The CDR3 sequence: CASSFGTGYGETQYF. In DNA form, the CDR3 reads TGCGCCAGCAGCTTCGGGACAGGGTACGGGGAGACCCAGTACTTC. The full variable domain, with the rest looked up from reference TRBV5-1 and TRBJ2-5, is KAGVTQTPRYLIKTRGQQVTLSCSPISGHRSVSWYQQTPGQGLQFLFEYFSETQRNKGNFPGRFSGRQFSNSRSEMNVSTLELGDSALYLCASSFGTGYGETQYFGPGTRLLVL.

This clone was counted once. The V and J genes are TRBV6-6 and TRBJ1-5, with TRBD1 matching over 8 bases. The CDR3 sequence is 15 residues long. From germline, CDR1 is MNHNY and CDR2 SVGAGI (reference sequence). V shed 5 bases and J 4 bases; nucleotides not matched to a gene: 7. CDR3 amino acids: CASSKTGVSNQPQHF. The DNA for the CDR3 is TGTGCCAGCAGTAAGACAGGGGTTTCAAATCAGCCCCAGCATTTT.